This T cell receptor beta chain was retrieved from a study of CD8+ T cells in alopecia areata. Study-level information: In an open-label trial, patients got 5 to 10 mg tofacitinib twice daily. Treatment ran 6 to 18 months, with 6 months of follow-up afterward. Study-wide results and limits: Higher clonality than in normal scalp was seen in lesional scalp, especially alopecia totalis/universalis. With patients, TCR sharing proved less clear than in mice, a difference possibly related to HLA.

RNA, once extracted, was reverse transcribed into cDNA for use as the sequencing template. Sequencing was performed with immunoSEQ multiplex PCR; in TCRdb, only in-frame clones are kept and a portion is missing. The profile shows 150,000 or so clones, less than 75% of them singletons. Worth noting for this clone: The antigen is unknown.

The CDR3 is 16 residues long. Germline V gives CDR1 SGHRS, CDR2 YFSETQ. V was clipped by 0 bases and J by 4 bases; unmatched bases: 7. The chain employs TRBV5-1 and TRBJ1-1; 9 nucleotides line up with TRBD1. The sample here was CD8+ T cells sorted from blood, taken at week 0. This sequence was found in a human donor with alopecia areata. The CDR3 DNA follows: TGCGCCAGCAGCTTGGGCGCGGGACAGGGTCGCACTGAAGCTTTCTTT. As protein: CASSLGAGQGRTEAFF.